This T cell receptor beta chain was identified in a study of cytomegalovirus exposure and HLA in healthy donors. Study context: Findings of an earlier analysis included about 120 million unique TCR beta sequences from around 180 million T cells.

Findings and caveats of the study: With high specificity and sensitivity, the classifier reportedly diagnosed cytomegalovirus status.

The PCR made use of 60 Vbeta and 13 Jbeta primers. The table came from immunoSEQ multiplex PCR; TCRdb's copy has only in-frame clones and leaves some out. The sample includes some 130,000 clones, approximately 80% of them seen just once. This CDR3 has 15 residues. V shed 5 bases, J shed 7 bases, and the junction held 9 bases outside the gene matches. CDR1 and CDR2 (germline): MDHEN, SYDVKM. This clone was counted a few times. What it recognizes is unknown. Sequenced material: PBMCs. The TCR was taken from a female donor in good health and CMV-seropositive. The chain joins TRBV28 to TRBJ2-1; 9 nucleotides agree with TRBD2. CDR3 in DNA: TGTGCCAGCAGTCCAGCGGGGGGTTTTGTGAATGAGCAGTTCTTC. This gives the protein CASSPAGGFVNEQFF.